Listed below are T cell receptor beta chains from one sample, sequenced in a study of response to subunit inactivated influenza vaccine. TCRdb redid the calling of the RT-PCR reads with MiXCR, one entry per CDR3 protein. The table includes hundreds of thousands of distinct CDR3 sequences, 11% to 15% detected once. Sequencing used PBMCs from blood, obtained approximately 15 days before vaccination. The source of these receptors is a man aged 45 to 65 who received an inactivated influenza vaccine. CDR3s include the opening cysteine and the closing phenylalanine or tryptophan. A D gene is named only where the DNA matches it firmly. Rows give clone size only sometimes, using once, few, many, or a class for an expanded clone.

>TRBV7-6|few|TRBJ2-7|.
CASSLGGAGDPSYEQYF
TGTGCCAGCAGCTTAGGGGGAGCGGGCGACCCCTCCTACGAGCAGTACTTC
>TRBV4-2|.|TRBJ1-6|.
CASSQDRRLGLSSYNSPLHF
TGTGCCAGCAGCCAAGATCGCCGACTGGGCCTAAGCTCCTATAATTCACCCCTCCACTTT
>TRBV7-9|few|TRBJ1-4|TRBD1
CASSLGQGEGEKLFF
TGTGCCAGCAGCCTCGGACAGGGGGAAGGCGAAAAACTGTTTTTT
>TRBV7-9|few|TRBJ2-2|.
CASSPQSGYWDTGELFF
TGTGCCAGCAGCCCCCAGTCCGGTTATTGGGACACCGGGGAGCTGTTTTTT
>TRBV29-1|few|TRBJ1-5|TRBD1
CSVRGTVNQPQHF
TGCAGCGTGCGGGGGACAGTGAATCAGCCCCAGCATTTT
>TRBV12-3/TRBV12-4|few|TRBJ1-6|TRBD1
CASRAGQGSNSPLHF
TGTGCCAGCCGCGCCGGACAGGGCAGTAATTCACCCCTCCACTTT
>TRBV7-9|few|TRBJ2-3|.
CASSFHQSRTDTQYF
TGTGCCAGCAGCTTCCACCAGAGTCGCACAGATACGCAGTATTTT
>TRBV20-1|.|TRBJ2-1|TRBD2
CSARVSEPGTSGSVYNEQFF
TGCAGTGCTAGAGTTTCCGAACCCGGGACTAGCGGGAGCGTCTACAATGAGCAGTTCTTC
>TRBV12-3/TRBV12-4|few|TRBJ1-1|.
CASSLGGGAAFF
TGTGCCAGCAGTTTAGGGGGGGGCGCGGCTTTCTTT
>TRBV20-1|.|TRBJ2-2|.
CSARSGDTGELFF
TGCAGTGCTAGAAGTGGGGACACCGGGGAGCTGTTTTTT
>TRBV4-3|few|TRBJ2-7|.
CASSQETGDEQYF
TGCGCCAGCAGCCAAGAAACGGGGGACGAGCAGTACTTC
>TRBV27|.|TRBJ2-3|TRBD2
CASSSGLAGGSSTDTQYF
TGTGCCAGCAGTTCGGGACTAGCGGGGGGGTCGAGCACAGATACGCAGTATTTT
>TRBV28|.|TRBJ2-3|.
CASSLLAIRDTQYF
TGTGCCAGCAGTTTACTGGCCATTAGAGATACGCAGTATTTT
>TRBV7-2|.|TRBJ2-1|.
CASSLVAVDYDEQFF
TGTGCCAGCAGCTTAGTAGCGGTAGATTACGATGAGCAGTTCTTC
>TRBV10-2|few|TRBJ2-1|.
CASSEYRSYEQFF
TGCGCCAGCAGTGAATACCGTAGCTATGAGCAGTTCTTC
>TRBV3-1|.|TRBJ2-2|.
CASSRADTGELFF
TGTGCCAGCAGCCGGGCGGACACCGGGGAGCTGTTTTTT